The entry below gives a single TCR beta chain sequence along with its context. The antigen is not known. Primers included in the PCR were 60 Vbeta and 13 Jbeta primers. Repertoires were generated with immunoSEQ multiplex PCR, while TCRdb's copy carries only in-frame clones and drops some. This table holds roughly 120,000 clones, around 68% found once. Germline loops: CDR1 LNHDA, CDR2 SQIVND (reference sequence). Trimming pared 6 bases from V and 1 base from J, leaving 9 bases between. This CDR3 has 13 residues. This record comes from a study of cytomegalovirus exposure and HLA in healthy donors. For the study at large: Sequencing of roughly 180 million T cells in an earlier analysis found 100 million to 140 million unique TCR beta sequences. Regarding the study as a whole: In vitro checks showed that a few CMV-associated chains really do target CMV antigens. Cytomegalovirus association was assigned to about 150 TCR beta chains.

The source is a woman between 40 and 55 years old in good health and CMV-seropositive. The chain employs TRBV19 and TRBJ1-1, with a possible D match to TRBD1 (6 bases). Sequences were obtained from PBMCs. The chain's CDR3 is CASSLTGNTEAFF. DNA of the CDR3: TGTGCCAGTAGCCTGACAGGGAACACTGAAGCTTTCTTT.